The clone carrying this TCR beta chain was observed a few times. Its antigen is as yet unknown. This sample was taken from a study of post-analysis software for immune sequencing data. Study overall: Relapsing-remitting, secondary progressive and progressive-relapsing forms of multiple sclerosis all featured among disease courses. Study observations and caveats: Controls had lower frequencies than patients of four or five TRBV segments, which included TRBV5-6, TRBV5-1 and TRBV20-1. People with multiple sclerosis had a significantly lower normalized Chao1 diversity than controls did.

TCR beta cDNA libraries had unique molecular identifiers. From the PCR reads, TCRdb called clonotypes with MiXCR, one entry per CDR3 protein. The sample shows about 570,000 distinct CDR3 sequences, around a third of them seen only once. Germline CDR1 and CDR2: MGHRA and YSYEKL. CDR3 length equals 16 residues. Trimming pared 0 bases from V and 2 bases from J, leaving 12 bases between. What was sequenced was blood. The chain couples TRBV4-1 to TRBJ2-3; D remains unclear. The TCR originated in a girl aged 2-17 years with multiple sclerosis. The CDR3 coding sequence is TGCGCCAGCAGCCAAGAGGCGGCGGATCCCACAGATACGCAGTATTTT. Translation gives CASSQEAADPTDTQYF.